This record looks at one T cell receptor beta chain sequence and its context. CDR1 is SGHDN and CDR2 is FVKESK in the germline V gene. The length of the CDR3 is 13 residues. The junction had 1 base not matched to a gene; V was cut back by 4 bases and J by 2 bases. This study enrolled people aged roughly 18 to 100 from about 24 US geographic areas. This sample is drawn from a study of blood T cell repertoires in COVID-19. Original data processing: Counts of nucleated cells, estimated from reference gene primer amplification, were obtained. Some clones are missing from TCRdb's copy, which holds only in-frame ones; the method was immunoSEQ multiplex PCR. V and J calls and clone size are given by that table; D and trimming were obtained from the DNA. The sample lists around 250,000 clones, approximately 90% occurring once.

The sample consisted of PBMCs or T cells enriched from blood (not recorded which). The sequence derives from a woman between 25 and 40 years old who had recovered from COVID-19. The chain joins TRBV14 to TRBJ2-7; TRBD1 aligns across 8 bases. The CDR3 DNA follows: TGTGCCAGCAGCCGGACAGGGCCCTACGAGCAGTACTTC. Protein sequence: CASSRTGPYEQYF.